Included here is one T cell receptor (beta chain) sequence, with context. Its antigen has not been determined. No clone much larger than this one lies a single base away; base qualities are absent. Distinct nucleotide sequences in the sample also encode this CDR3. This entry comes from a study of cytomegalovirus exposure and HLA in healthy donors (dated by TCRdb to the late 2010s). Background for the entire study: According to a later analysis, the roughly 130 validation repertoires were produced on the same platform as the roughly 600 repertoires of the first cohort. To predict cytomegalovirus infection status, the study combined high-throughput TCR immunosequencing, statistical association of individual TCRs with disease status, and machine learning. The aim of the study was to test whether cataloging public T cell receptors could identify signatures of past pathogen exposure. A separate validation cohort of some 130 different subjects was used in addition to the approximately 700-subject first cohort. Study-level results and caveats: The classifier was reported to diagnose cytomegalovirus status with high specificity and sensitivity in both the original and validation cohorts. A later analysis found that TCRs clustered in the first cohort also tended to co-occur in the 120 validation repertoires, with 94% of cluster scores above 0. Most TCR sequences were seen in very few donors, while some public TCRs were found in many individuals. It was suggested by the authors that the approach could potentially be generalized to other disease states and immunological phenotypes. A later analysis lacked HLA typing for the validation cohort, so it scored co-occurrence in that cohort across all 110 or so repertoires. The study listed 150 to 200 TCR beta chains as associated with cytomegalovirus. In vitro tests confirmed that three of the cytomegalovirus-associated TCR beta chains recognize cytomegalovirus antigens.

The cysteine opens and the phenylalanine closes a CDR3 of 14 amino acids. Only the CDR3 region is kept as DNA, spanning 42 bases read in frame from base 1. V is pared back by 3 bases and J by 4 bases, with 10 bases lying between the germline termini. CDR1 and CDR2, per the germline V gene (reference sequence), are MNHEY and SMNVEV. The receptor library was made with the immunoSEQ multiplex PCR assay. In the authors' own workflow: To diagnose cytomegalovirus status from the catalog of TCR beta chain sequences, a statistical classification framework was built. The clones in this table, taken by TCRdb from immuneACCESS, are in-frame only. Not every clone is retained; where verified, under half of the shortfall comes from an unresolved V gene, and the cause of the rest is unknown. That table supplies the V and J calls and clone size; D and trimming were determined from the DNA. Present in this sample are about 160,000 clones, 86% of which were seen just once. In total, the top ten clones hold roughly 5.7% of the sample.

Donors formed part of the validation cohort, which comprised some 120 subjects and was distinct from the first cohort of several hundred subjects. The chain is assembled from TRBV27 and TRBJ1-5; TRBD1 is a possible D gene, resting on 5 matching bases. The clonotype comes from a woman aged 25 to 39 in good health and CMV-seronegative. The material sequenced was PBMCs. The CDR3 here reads CASSFGADNQPQHF. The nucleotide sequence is TGTGCCAGCAGTTTTGGGGCTGATAATCAGCCCCAGCATTTT.